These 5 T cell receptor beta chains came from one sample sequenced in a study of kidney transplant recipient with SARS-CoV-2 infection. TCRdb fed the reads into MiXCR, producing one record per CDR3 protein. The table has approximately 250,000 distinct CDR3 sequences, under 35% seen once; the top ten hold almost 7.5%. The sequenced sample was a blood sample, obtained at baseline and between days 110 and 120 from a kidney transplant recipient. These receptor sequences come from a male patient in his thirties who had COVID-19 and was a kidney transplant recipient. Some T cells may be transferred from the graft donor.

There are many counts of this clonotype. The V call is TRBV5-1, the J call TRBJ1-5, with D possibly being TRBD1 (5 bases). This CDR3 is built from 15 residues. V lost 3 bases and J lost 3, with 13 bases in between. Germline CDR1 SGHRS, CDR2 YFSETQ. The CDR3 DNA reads TGCGCCAGCAGCTCCACTGGGGGGTTCAATCAGCCCCAGCATTTT. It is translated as CASSSTGGFNQPQHF.

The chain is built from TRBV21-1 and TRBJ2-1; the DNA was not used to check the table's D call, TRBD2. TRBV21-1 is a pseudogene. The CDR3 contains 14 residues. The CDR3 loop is CASSGLAGDNEQFF. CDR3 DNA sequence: TGTGCCAGCAGCGGACTAGCGGGAGACAATGAGCAGTTCTTC.

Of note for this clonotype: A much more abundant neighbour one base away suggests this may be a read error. The CDR3 nucleotides are TGTGCCAGCAGTGAAGCGCTTAGGGCTAGCGGGAGAGTAGACGAGCAGTGCTTC. It translates to CASSEALRASGRVDEQCF. The genes are TRBV2 and TRBJ2-7; 10 bases are shared with TRBD2. In germline, CDR1 is SNHLY, CDR2 FYNNEI. The CDR3 is 18 amino acids.

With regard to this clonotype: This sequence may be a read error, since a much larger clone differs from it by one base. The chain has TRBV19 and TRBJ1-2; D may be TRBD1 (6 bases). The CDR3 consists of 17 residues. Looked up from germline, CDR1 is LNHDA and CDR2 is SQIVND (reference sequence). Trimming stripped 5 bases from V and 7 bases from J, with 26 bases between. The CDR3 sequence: CASSDYGTNRKTCGYTF. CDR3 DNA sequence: TGTGCCAGTAGTGATTATGGGACAAATCGAAAGACCTGTGGCTACACCTTC.

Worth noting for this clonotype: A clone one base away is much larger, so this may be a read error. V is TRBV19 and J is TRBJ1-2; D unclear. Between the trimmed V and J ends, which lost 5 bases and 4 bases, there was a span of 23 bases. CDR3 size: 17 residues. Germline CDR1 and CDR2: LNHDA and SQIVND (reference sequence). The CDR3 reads CASSVDETNRKTYGYTF. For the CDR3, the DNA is TGTGCCAGTAGTGTTGATGAGACAAATCGAAAGACCTATGGCTACACCTTC.